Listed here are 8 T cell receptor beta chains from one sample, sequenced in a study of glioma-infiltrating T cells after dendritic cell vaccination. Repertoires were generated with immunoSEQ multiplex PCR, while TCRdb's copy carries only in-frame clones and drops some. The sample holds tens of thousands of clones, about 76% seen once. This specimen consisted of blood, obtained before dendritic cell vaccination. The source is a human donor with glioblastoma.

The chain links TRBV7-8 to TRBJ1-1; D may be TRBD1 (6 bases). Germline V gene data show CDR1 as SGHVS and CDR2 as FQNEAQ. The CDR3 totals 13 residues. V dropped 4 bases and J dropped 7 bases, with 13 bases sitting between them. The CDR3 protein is CASSYLGTFEAFF. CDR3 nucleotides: TGTGCCAGCAGCTACCTGGGGACATTTGAAGCTTTCTTT. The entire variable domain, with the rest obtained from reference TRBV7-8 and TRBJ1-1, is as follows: GAGVSQSPRYKVAKRGQDVALRCDPISGHVSLFWYQQALGQGPEFLTYFQNEAQLDKSGLPSDRFFAERPEGSVSTLKIQRTQQEDSAVYLCASSYLGTFEAFFGQGTRLTVV.

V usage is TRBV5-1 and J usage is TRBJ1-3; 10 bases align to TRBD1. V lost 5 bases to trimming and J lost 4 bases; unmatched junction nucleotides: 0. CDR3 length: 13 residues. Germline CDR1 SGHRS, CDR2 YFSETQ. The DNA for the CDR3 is TGCGCCAGCAGGACAGGGGGCGGAAACACCATATATTTT. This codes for CASRTGGGNTIYF.

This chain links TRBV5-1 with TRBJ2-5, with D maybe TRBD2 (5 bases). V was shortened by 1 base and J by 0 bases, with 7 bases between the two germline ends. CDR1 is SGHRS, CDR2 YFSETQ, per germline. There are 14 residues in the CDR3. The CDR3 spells CASSLSGYQETQYF. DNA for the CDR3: TGCGCCAGCAGCTTGTCGGGGTACCAAGAGACCCAGTACTTC.

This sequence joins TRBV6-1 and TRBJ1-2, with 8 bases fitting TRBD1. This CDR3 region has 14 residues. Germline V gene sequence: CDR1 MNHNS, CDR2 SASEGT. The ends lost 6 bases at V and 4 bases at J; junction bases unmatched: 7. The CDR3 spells CASRQGVSSYGYTF. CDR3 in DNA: TGTGCCAGCAGACAGGGGGTTAGCAGCTATGGCTACACCTTC.

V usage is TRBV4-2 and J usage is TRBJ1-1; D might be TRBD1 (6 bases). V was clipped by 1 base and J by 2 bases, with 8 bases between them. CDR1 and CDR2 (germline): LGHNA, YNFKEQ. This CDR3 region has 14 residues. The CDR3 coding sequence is TGTGCCAGCAGCCAAGTGGGGGCTAACACTGAAGCTTTCTTT. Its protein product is CASSQVGANTEAFF.

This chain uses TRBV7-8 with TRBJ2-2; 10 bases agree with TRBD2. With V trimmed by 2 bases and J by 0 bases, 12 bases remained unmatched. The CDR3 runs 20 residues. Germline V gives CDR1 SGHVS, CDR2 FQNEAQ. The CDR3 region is CASSLTSGVRWAANTGELFF. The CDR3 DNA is TGTGCCAGCAGCTTAACTAGCGGGGTTAGGTGGGCCGCGAACACCGGGGAGCTGTTTTTT.

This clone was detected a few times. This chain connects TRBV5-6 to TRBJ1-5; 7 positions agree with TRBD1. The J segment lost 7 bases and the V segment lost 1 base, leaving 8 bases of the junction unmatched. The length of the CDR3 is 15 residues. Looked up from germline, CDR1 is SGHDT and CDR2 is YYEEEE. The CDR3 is CASSLLQGEGQPQHF. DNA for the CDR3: TGTGCCAGCAGCTTGTTGCAGGGGGAAGGCCAGCCCCAGCATTTT.

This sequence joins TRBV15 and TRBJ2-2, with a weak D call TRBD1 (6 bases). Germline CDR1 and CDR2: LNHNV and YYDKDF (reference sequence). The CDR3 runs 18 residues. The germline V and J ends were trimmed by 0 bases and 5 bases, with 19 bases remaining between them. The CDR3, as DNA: TGTGCCACCAGCAGAGATCGTCGGGACACGGAAAAAACCGGGGAGCTGTTTTTT. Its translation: CATSRDRRDTEKTGELFF. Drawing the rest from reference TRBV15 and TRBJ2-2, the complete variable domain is DAMVIQNPRYQVTQFGKPVTLSCSQTLNHNVMYWYQQKSSQAPKLLFHYYDKDFNNEADTPDNFQSRRPNTSFCFLDIRSPGLGDTAMYLCATSRDRRDTEKTGELFFGEGSRLTVL.